A selection of T cell receptor beta chains follows, all from one sample in a study of blood T cell repertoires in COVID-19. Clones were sequenced by immunoSEQ multiplex PCR, and TCRdb holds only the in-frame ones, with some missing. The repertoire consists of around 250,000 clones, with around 90% occurring once and the leading ten covering less than 8.5%. The sequenced sample was peripheral blood. These receptors were obtained from a woman between 65 and 79 years old with active or convalescent COVID-19. CDR3s include the opening cysteine and the closing phenylalanine or tryptophan. Each record gives: clone size, J gene, D gene, V gene, CDR3 protein, CDR3 DNA. A D gene is named only where the DNA matches it firmly. Part of the rows lack a size; the others show once, few, many or a class for expanded clones.

>few|TRBJ1-1|TRBD1|TRBV9
CASSVGQGPMNTEAFF
TGTGCCAGCAGCGTAGGACAGGGGCCCATGAACACTGAAGCTTTCTTT
>NA|TRBJ1-1|NA|TRBV7-8
CASSLRGGLNTEAFF
TGTGCCAGCAGCTTAAGGGGTGGATTGAACACTGAAGCTTTCTTT
>NA|TRBJ1-1|NA|TRBV10-2
CASTTATENTEAFF
TGCGCCAGCACCACCGCGACAGAGAACACTGAAGCTTTCTTT
>NA|TRBJ2-1|NA|TRBV18
CASSNHRGNEQFF
TGTGCCAGCTCAAACCACCGAGGCAATGAGCAGTTCTTC
>NA|TRBJ1-2|TRBD1|TRBV6-1
CASSEGQALGYTF
TGTGCCAGCAGTGAGGGACAGGCCCTCGGCTACACCTTC
>NA|TRBJ1-4|NA|TRBV12-5
CASGPRTPREEKLFF
TGTGCTAGTGGTCCTCGGACACCGCGGGAAGAAAAACTGTTTTTT
>NA|TRBJ1-1|TRBD1|TRBV6-5
CASRQGARNTEAFF
TGTGCCAGCAGACAGGGGGCACGGAACACTGAAGCTTTCTTT
>NA|TRBJ2-5|TRBD1|TRBV11-3
CASSSGTGIDETQYF
TGTGCCAGCAGCTCCGGGACAGGGATAGATGAGACCCAGTACTTC
>NA|TRBJ2-7|TRBD1|TRBV6-5
CASSYTGVGGYEQYF
TGTGCCAGCAGTTACACAGGGGTAGGAGGCTACGAGCAGTACTTC
>NA|TRBJ1-1|NA|TRBV11-2
CASSPAVGAPNTEAFF
TGTGCCAGCAGCCCGGCCGTAGGGGCACCCAACACTGAAGCTTTCTTT
>NA|TRBJ1-2|TRBD1|TRBV11-3
CASSLETGTGRCGYTF
TGTGCCAGCAGCTTAGAGACGGGGACAGGGAGGTGCGGCTACACCTTC
>NA|TRBJ1-1|TRBD1|TRBV11-3
CASSSRTGLEAFF
TGTGCCAGCAGCTCCCGGACAGGTCTTGAAGCTTTCTTT
>NA|TRBJ1-2|NA|TRBV4-3
CASSRRTGYGYTF
TGCGCCAGCAGCCGGAGGACTGGCTATGGCTACACCTTC
>NA|TRBJ2-3|NA|TRBV7-9
CATQKSGGTDTQYF
TGTGCCACCCAGAAATCAGGGGGCACAGATACGCAGTATTTT
>once|TRBJ1-2|NA|TRBV6-5
CASSAGSTSGYTF
TGTGCCAGCAGCGCCGGGTCCACCAGCGGCTACACCTTC
>NA|TRBJ1-4|NA|TRBV27
CASRSPPGSNNEKLFF
TGTGCCAGCAGATCACCTCCGGGATCCAATAATGAAAAACTGTTTTTT
>once|TRBJ1-4|TRBD1|TRBV19
CASSPRQGATNEKLFF
TGTGCCAGTAGTCCCCGACAGGGTGCCACTAATGAAAAACTGTTTTTT